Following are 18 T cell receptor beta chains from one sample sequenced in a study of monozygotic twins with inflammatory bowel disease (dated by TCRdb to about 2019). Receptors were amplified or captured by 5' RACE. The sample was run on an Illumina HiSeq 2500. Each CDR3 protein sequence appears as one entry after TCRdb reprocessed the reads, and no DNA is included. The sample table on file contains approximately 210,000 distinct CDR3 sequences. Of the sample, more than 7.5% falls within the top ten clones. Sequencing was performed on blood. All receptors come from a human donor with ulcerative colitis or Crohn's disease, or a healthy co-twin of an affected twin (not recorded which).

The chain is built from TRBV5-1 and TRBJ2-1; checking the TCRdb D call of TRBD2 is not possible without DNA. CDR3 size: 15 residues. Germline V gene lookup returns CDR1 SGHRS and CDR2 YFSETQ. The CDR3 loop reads CASSLVVAGVNEQFF.

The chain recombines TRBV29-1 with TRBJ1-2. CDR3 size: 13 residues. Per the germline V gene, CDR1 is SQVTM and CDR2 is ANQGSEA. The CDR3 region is CSVAEGTNYGYTF.

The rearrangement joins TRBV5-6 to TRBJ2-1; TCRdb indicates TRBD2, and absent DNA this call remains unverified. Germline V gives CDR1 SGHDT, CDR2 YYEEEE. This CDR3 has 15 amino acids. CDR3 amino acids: CASSLEGRGGSEQFF.

The CDR3 loop is CSARELGGIDNEQFF. J is TRBJ2-1 and V is TRBV20-1; TCRdb selects TRBD1, and the lack of DNA leaves this call unchecked. The germline CDR1 and CDR2 sequences are DFQATT and SNEGSKA (reference sequence). The CDR3 has 15 residues.

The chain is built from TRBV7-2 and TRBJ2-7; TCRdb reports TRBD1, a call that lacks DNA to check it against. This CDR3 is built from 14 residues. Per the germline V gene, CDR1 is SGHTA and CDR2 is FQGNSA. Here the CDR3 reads CASSSGHLQYEQYF.

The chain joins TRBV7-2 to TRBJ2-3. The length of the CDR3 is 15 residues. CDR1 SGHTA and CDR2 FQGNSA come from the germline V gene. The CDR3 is CASSLIWLAGDTQYF.

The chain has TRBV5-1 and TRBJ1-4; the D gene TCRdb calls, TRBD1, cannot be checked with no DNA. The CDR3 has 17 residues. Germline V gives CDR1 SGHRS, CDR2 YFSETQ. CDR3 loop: CASSSPGDDATNEKLFF. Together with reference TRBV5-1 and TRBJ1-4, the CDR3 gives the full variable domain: KAGVTQTPRYLIKTRGQQVTLSCSPISGHRSVSWYQQTPGQGLQFLFEYFSETQRNKGNFPGRFSGRQFSNSRSEMNVSTLELGDSALYLCASSSPGDDATNEKLFFGSGTQLSVL.

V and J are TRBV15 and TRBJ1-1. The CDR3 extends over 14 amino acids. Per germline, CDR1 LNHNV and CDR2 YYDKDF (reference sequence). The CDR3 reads CATSSKLGSTEAFF.

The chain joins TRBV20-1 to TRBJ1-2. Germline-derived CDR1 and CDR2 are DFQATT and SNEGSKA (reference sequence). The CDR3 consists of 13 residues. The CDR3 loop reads CSARDVADYGYTF.

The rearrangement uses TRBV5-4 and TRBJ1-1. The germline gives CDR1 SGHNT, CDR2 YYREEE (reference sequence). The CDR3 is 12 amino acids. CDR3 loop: CASSSGDGEAFF.

CDR3 protein: CSAWVGEGGYTF. The chain couples TRBV20-1 to TRBJ1-2. The CDR3 has 12 residues. CDR1 and CDR2 from the germline V gene are DFQATT and SNEGSKA (reference sequence).

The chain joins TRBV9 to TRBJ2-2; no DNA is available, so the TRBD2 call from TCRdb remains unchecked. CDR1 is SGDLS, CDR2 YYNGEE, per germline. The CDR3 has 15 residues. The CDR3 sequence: CASSVRGAVTGELFF.

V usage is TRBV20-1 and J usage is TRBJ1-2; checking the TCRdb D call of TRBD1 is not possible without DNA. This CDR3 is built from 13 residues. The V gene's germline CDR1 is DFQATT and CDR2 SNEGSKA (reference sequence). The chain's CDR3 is CSAPGQTDYGYTF.

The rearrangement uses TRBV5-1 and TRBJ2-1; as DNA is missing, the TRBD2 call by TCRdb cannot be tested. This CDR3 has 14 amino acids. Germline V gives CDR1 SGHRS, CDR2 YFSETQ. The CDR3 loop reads CASSRLADYNEQFF.

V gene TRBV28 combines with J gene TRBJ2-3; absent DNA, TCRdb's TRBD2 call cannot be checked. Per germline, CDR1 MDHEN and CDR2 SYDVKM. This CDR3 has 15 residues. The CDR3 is CASKEGSTSTDTQYF. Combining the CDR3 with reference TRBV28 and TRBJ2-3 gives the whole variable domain DVKVTQSSRYLVKRTGEKVFLECVQDMDHENMFWYRQDPGLGLRLIYFSYDVKMKEKGDIPEGYSVSREKKERFSLILESASTNQTSMYLCASKEGSTSTDTQYFGPGTRLTVL.

The CDR3 reads CASSLRLAGAAVTDTQYF. The chain combines TRBV7-2 with TRBJ2-3; checking the TCRdb D call of TRBD1 is not possible without DNA. The germline CDR1 and CDR2 sequences are SGHTA and FQGNSA. This CDR3 comprises 18 residues.

The CDR3 loop reads CASSLSPERGEKLFF. The rearrangement uses TRBV11-2 and TRBJ1-4; as DNA is missing, the TRBD1 call by TCRdb cannot be tested. Germline CDR1 reads SGHAT; CDR2 reads FQNNGV. This CDR3 is built from 15 residues.

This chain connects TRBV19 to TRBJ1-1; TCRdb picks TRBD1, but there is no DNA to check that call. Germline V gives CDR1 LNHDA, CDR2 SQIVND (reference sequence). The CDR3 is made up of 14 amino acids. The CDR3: CASSIRTDGSEAFF.